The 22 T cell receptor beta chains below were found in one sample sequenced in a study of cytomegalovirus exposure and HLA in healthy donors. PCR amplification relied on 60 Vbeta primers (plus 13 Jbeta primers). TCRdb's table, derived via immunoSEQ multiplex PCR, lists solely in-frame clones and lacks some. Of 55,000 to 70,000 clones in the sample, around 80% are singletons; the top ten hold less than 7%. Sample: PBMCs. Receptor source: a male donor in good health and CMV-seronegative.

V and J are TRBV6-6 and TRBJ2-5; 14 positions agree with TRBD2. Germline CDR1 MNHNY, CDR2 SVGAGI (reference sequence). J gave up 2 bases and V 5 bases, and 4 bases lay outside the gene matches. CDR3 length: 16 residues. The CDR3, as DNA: TGTGCCAGCAGTCGACTAGCGGGGGGGTATCAAGAGACCCAGTACTTC. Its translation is CASSRLAGGYQETQYF.

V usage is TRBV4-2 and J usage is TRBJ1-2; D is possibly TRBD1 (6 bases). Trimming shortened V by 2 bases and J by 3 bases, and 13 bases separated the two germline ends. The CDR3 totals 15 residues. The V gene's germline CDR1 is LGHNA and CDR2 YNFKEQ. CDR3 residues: CASSQTGNEDYGYTF. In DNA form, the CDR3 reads TGTGCCAGCAGCCAAACAGGGAACGAGGACTATGGCTACACCTTC.

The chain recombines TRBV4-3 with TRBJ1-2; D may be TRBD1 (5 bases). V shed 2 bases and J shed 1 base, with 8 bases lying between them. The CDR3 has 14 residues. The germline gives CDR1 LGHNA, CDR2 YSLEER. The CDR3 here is CASSQKGVNYGYTF. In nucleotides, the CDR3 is TGCGCCAGCAGCCAAAAAGGGGTTAACTATGGCTACACCTTC.

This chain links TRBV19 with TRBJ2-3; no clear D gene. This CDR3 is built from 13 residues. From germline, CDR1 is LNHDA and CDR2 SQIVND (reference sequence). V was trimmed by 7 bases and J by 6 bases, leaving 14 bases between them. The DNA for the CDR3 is TGTGCCAGTACCCCCAGGCAGACGGATACGCAGTATTTT. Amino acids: CASTPRQTDTQYF. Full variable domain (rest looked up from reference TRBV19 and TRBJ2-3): DGGITQSPKYLFRKEGQNVTLSCEQNLNHDAMYWYRQDPGQGLRLIYYSQIVNDFQKGDIAEGYSVSREKKESFPLTVTSAQKNPTAFYLCASTPRQTDTQYFGPGTRLTVL.

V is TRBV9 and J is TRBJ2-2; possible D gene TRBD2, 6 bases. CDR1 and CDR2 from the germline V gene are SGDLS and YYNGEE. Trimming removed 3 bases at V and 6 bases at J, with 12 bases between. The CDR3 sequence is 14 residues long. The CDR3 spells CASSDGGVAGELFF. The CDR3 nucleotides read TGTGCCAGCAGCGACGGGGGTGTCGCCGGGGAGCTGTTTTTT.

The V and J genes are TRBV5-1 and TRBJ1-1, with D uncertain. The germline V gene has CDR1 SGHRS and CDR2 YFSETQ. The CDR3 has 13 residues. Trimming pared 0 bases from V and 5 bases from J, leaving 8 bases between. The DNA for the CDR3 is TGCGCCAGCAGCTTGGCGGGTTTAACTGAAGCTTTCTTT. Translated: CASSLAGLTEAFF. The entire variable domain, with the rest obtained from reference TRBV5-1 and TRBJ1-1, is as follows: KAGVTQTPRYLIKTRGQQVTLSCSPISGHRSVSWYQQTPGQGLQFLFEYFSETQRNKGNFPGRFSGRQFSNSRSEMNVSTLELGDSALYLCASSLAGLTEAFFGQGTRLTVV.

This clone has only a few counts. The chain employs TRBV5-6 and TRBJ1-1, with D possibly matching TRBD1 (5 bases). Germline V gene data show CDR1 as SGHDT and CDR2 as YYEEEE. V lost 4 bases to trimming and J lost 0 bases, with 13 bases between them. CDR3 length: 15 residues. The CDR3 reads CASSGLQEMNTEAFF. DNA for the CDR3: TGTGCCAGCAGCGGACTACAGGAGATGAACACTGAAGCTTTCTTT. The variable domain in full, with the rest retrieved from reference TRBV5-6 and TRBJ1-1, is DAGVTQSPTHLIKTRGQQVTLRCSPKSGHDTVSWYQQALGQGPQFIFQYYEEEERQRGNFPDRFSGHQFPNYSSELNVNALLLGDSALYLCASSGLQEMNTEAFFGQGTRLTVV.

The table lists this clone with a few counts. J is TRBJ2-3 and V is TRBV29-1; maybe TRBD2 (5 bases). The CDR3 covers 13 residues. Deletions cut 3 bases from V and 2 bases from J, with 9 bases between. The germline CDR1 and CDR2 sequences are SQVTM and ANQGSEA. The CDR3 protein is CSVEAGDTDTQYF. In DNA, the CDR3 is TGCAGCGTTGAGGCCGGGGACACAGATACGCAGTATTTT.

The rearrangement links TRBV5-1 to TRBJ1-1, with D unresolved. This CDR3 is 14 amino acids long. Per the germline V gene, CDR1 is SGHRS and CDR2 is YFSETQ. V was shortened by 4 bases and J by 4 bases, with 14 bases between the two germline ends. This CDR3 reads CASSPREVGTEAFF. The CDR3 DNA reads TGCGCCAGCAGCCCCCGTGAGGTAGGCACTGAAGCTTTCTTT.

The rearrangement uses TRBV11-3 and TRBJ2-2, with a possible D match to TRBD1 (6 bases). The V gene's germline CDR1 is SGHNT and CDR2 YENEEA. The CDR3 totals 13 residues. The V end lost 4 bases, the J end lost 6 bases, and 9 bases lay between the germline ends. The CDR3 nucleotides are TGTGCCAGCAGCTCAGGGGTGCCCGGGGAGCTGTTTTTT. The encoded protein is CASSSGVPGELFF.

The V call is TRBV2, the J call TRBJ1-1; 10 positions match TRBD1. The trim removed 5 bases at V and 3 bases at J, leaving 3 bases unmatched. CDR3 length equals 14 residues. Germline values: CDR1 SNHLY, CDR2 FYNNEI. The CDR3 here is CASSQTGGYTEAFF. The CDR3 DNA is TGTGCCAGCAGTCAGACAGGGGGCTACACTGAAGCTTTCTTT.

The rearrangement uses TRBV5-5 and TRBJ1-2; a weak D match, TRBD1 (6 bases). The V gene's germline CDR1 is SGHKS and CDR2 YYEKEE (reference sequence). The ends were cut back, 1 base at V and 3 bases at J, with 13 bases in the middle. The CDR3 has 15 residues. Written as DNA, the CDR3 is TGTGCCAGCAGCTTGTCGGGGGGGGCTGACTATGGCTACACCTTC. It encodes CASSLSGGADYGYTF.

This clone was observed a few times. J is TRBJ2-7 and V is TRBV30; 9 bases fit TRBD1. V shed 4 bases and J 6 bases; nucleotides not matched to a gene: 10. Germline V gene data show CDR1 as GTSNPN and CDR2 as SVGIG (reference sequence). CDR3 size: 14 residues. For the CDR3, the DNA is TGTGCCTGGAAGTATGGACAGGGGCTCGGCGAGCAGTACTTC. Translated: CAWKYGQGLGEQYF.

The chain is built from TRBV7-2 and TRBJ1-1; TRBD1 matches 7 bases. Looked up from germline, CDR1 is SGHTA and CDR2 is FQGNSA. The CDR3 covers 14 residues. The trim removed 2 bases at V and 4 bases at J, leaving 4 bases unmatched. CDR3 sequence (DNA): TGTGCCAGCAGCTTACAAGGGGGCGGCACTGAAGCTTTCTTT. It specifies CASSLQGGGTEAFF.

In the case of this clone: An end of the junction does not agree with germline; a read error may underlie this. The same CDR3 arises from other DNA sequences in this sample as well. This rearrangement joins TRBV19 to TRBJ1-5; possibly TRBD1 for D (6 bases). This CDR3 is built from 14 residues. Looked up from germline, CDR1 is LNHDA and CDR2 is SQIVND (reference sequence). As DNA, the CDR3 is TGCGCCAGTAGAGTGGACAGCAGCAATCAGCCCCAGCATTTT. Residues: CASRVDSSNQPQHF. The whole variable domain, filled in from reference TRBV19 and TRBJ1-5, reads DGGITQSPKYLFRKEGQNVTLSCEQNLNHDAMYWYRQDPGQGLRLIYYSQIVNDFQKGDIAEGYSVSREKKESFPLTVTSAQKNPTAFYLCASRVDSSNQPQHFGDGTRLSIL.

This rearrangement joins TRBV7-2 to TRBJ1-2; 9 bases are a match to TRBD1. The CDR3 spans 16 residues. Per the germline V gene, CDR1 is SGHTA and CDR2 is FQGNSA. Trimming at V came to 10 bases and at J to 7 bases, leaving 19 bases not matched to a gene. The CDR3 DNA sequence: TGTGCCATCCTCTTAGTTCGCGGACAGGGGTCGAGTGGCTACACCTTC. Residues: CAILLVRGQGSSGYTF. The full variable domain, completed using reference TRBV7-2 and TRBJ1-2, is GAGVSQSPSNKVTEKGKDVELRCDPISGHTALYWYRQSLGQGLEFLIYFQGNSAPDKSGLPSDRFSAERTGGSVSTLTIQRTQQEDSAVYLCAILLVRGQGSSGYTFGSGTRLTVV.

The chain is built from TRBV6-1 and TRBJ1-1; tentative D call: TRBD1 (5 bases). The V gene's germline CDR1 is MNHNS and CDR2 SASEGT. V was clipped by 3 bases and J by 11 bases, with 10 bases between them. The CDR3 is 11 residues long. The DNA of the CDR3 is TGTGCCAGCAGTGATCTCCCAGGGGCTTTCTTT. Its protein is CASSDLPGAFF.

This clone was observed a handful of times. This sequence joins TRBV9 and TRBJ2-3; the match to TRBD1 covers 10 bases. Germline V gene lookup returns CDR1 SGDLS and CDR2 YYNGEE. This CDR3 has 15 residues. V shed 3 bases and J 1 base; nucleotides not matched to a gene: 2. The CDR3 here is CASSEGQGRTDTQYF. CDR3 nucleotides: TGTGCCAGCAGCGAGGGACAGGGGCGCACAGATACGCAGTATTTT.

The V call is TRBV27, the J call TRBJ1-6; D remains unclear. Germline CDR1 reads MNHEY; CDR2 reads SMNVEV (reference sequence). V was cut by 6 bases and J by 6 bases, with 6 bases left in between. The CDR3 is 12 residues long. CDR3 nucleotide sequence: TGTGCCAGCAGGGAGGGTAATTCACCCCTCCACTTT. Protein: CASREGNSPLHF.

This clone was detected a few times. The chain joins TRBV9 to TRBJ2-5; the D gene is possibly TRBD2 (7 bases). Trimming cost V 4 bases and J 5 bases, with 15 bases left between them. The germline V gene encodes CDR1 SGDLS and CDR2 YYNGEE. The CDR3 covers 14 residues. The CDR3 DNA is TGTGCCAGCAGCAAAACCGGGGGGCGGGAGACCCAGTACTTC. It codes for CASSKTGGRETQYF.

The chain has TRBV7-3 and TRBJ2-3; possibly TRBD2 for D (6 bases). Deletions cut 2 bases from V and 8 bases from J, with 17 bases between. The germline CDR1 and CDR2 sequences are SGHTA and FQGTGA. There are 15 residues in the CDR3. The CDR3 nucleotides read TGTGCCAGCAGCTTACATGGAGGGTCGTCCCTTACGCAGTATTTT. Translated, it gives CASSLHGGSSLTQYF.

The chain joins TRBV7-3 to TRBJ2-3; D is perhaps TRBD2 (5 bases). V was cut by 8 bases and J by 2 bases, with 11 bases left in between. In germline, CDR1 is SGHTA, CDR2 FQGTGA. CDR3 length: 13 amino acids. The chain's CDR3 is CASGLAATDTQYF. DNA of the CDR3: TGTGCCAGCGGTCTAGCTGCCACAGATACGCAGTATTTT.